These 5 T cell receptor beta chains share one sample of origin, sequenced in a study of beta chain features in type 1 diabetes. Study conclusions and caveats: Shortening that was moderate but significant affected the TCRB CDR3s of Type 1 diabetes patients in all four CD4+ subsets.

The entirety of the isolated RNA underwent reverse transcription, so expressed TCRB transcripts were sequenced. Sequenced by immunoSEQ multiplex PCR; TCRdb stores in-frame clones only, minus some. Altogether some 190,000 clones are present, about 7.9% being singletons, with the ten largest covering approximately 0.5%. Their recognized antigens are unknown. Input material: central memory CD4+ T cells from blood. Every receptor here comes from a man aged 18 to 29 with type 1 diabetes.

This chain connects TRBV5-1 to TRBJ2-3, with 14 positions matching TRBD2. The CDR3 is made up of 16 amino acids. CDR1 is SGHRS, CDR2 YFSETQ, per germline. V shed 3 bases, J shed 6 bases, and the junction held 6 bases outside the gene matches. CDR3 in amino acids: CASSSGTSGRSDTQYF. The CDR3 nucleotides are TGCGCCAGCAGCTCAGGGACTAGCGGGAGATCCGATACGCAGTATTTT.

This clone was detected a few times. The genes are TRBV2 and TRBJ2-7; D may be TRBD2 (5 bases). V lost 6 bases to trimming and J lost 3 bases, with 15 bases between them. The CDR3 runs 14 residues. CDR1 is SNHLY, CDR2 FYNNEI, per germline. Here the CDR3 reads CASRFSGVGYEQYF. The DNA of the CDR3 is TGTGCCAGCAGGTTCAGCGGCGTCGGCTACGAGCAGTACTTC.

This clone has at least ten counts. The chain couples TRBV4-3 to TRBJ1-1; D is unresolved. CDR3 length: 13 residues. The V gene lost 0 bases and the J gene lost 5 bases, with 7 bases spanning the gap. Germline loops: CDR1 LGHNA, CDR2 YSLEER. The DNA of the CDR3 is TGCGCCAGCAGCCAAGAGCTACGGACTGAAGCTTTCTTT. Amino acids: CASSQELRTEAFF.

This clone appeared a few times. The rearrangement links TRBV7-9 to TRBJ2-7, with D uncertain. CDR3 size: 14 residues. CDR1 and CDR2 (germline): SEHNR, FQNEAQ (reference sequence). The V and J ends lost 3 bases and 0 bases respectively, with 9 bases between them. The CDR3 sequence is CASSFSSSSYEQYF. The CDR3, as DNA: TGTGCCAGCAGCTTCTCCTCTAGCTCCTACGAGCAGTACTTC.

There are a few counts of this clone. This chain links TRBV11-2 with TRBJ2-7, with 7 bases matching TRBD2. The CDR3 has 14 amino acids. The V gene's germline CDR1 is SGHAT and CDR2 FQNNGV. V was clipped by 5 bases and J by 6 bases; unmatched bases: 10. The CDR3 DNA is TGTGCCAGCAGCAACGGACTAGTTTCTACCGAGCAGTACTTC. This sequence encodes CASSNGLVSTEQYF.